This T cell receptor (beta chain) is from a study of T cells after yellow fever vaccination. Broader study findings: Reappearing after the booster were most of the clones from primary vaccination (around 95% CD4, approximately 88% CD8).

Each CDR3 protein gets one entry after TCRdb re-called the 5' RACE reads with MiXCR. The sample carries about 550,000 distinct CDR3 sequences, about 19% recorded once. Concerning this clonotype: The antigen remains undetermined.

With V trimmed by 4 bases and J by 6 bases, 8 bases remained unmatched. This CDR3 has 15 residues. Germline V lookup: CDR1 SGHRS, CDR2 YFSETQ. The sample was PBMCs, taken 15 days after the yellow fever booster vaccination. The TCR originated in a man aged 25 to 40 who received the YFV17D yellow fever vaccine. This chain links TRBV5-1 with TRBJ1-1, with TRBD1 matching 11 bases. The CDR3 sequence is CASSPGTGGIAEAFF. The DNA of the CDR3 is TGCGCCAGCAGCCCCGGGACAGGGGGTATCGCTGAAGCTTTCTTT.